These 24 T cell receptor beta chains originate from one sample sequenced in a study of blood T cells in healthy people across ages. A second PCR, run for about 6 to 11 cycles, used a sample-barcoded 5' primer plus a J-beta primer mix. TCRdb redid the calling of the 5' RACE reads with MiXCR, one entry per CDR3 protein. The sample has about a million distinct CDR3 sequences, roughly two fifths seen once. Sequencing was performed on blood. Receptor source: a man between 18 and 29 years old in good health.

The chain has TRBV4-2 and TRBJ2-1; perhaps TRBD1 as D (6 bases). Trimming removed 4 bases at V and 7 bases at J, with 17 bases between. CDR3 length: 15 residues. Germline values: CDR1 LGHNA, CDR2 YNFKEQ. The CDR3 sequence: CASSPTGTPPNEQFF. CDR3 in DNA: TGTGCCAGCAGCCCCACAGGGACCCCCCCGAATGAGCAGTTCTTC.

The chain combines TRBV6-2 or TRBV6-3 with TRBJ1-4; no clear D gene. The CDR3 loop spans 15 amino acids. Looked up from germline, CDR1 is MNHEY and CDR2 is SVGEGT. Trimming removed 2 bases from V and 0 bases from J, with 7 bases in between. This CDR3 is CASSYPPATNEKLFF. In nucleotides, the CDR3 is TGTGCCAGCAGTTACCCGCCTGCAACTAATGAAAAACTGTTTTTT.

Concerning this clonotype: This clone may be a read error of a much larger clone one base away. The rearrangement links TRBV20-1 to TRBJ2-1; no clear D. The CDR3 contains 11 residues. V lost 6 bases, J lost 12 bases, and 15 bases lay in between. Germline V gene data show CDR1 as DFQATT and CDR2 as SNEGSKA (reference sequence). The CDR3, as DNA: TGCAGTGCCAACCCCACGGTCGGGCAGTTCTTC. This sequence encodes CSANPTVGQFF.

The chain joins TRBV12-3 or TRBV12-4 to TRBJ1-1; D is unclear. The ends were cut back, 5 bases at V and 4 bases at J, with 8 bases in the middle. The CDR3 spans 12 residues. The CDR3 region is CASSGISTEAFF. The CDR3, as DNA: TGTGCCAGCAGTGGGATTAGCACTGAAGCTTTCTTT.

This clonotype was seen a handful of times. The chain couples TRBV20-1 to TRBJ2-5; 8 nucleotides line up with TRBD2. Per germline, CDR1 DFQATT and CDR2 SNEGSKA (reference sequence). J lost 11 bases, V lost 0 bases, and 17 bases had no gene match. The CDR3 sequence is 16 residues long. CDR3 DNA sequence: TGCAGTGCTAGAGATTGGAGAAGCGGGGGCAACAATGAGCAGTACTTC. Protein sequence: CSARDWRSGGNNEQYF.

The V and J genes are TRBV7-8 and TRBJ2-3; no reliable D call. Germline CDR1 reads SGHVS; CDR2 reads FQNEAQ. V was shortened by 5 bases and J by 6 bases, with 9 bases between the two germline ends. This CDR3 has 12 amino acids. CDR3 nucleotide sequence: TGTGCCAGCAGCGGTACTCTGGATACGCAGTATTTT. Its protein is CASSGTLDTQYF.

A few counts support this clonotype. The chain recombines TRBV12-3 or TRBV12-4 with TRBJ2-3; TRBD1 matches 12 bases. Trimming at V came to 5 bases and at J to 6 bases, leaving 6 bases not matched to a gene. This CDR3 contains 15 residues. CDR3 bases: TGTGCCAGCAGTCTGGGACAGGGGGCGCGGGATACGCAGTATTTT. Encoded protein: CASSLGQGARDTQYF.

The chain combines TRBV29-1 with TRBJ2-1, with D perhaps matching TRBD1 (5 bases). The germline V and J ends were trimmed by 1 base and 4 bases, with 11 bases remaining between them. CDR1 is SQVTM, CDR2 ANQGSEA, per germline. The length of the CDR3 is 14 residues. In nucleotides, the CDR3 is TGCAGCGTTGAAGGCAGGGAAAAATACAATGAGCAGTTCTTC. Translating gives CSVEGREKYNEQFF.

This clonotype was seen a handful of times. The rearrangement links TRBV12-3 or TRBV12-4 to TRBJ1-6; weak D call: TRBD1 (5 bases). This CDR3 spans 18 amino acids. V was pared by 6 bases and J by 0 bases, with 18 bases between. In DNA form, the CDR3 reads TGTGCCAGCAGCCTCACGGGGCCCCGTGGCTCCTATAATTCACCCCTCCACTTT. Its translation is CASSLTGPRGSYNSPLHF.

This clonotype was seen a few times. This rearrangement joins TRBV5-6 to TRBJ1-1; tentative D call: TRBD1 (5 bases). Germline V lookup: CDR1 SGHDT, CDR2 YYEEEE. The ends were cut back, 1 base at V and 2 bases at J, with 15 bases in the middle. The CDR3 is 16 amino acids. CDR3 region: CASSLPTAFINTEAFF. The DNA of the CDR3 is TGTGCCAGCAGCTTGCCGACAGCTTTTATAAACACTGAAGCTTTCTTT.

This clonotype is a singleton in its sample. This chain joins TRBV7-9 and TRBJ2-3; 13 bases align to TRBD2. Germline CDR1 SEHNR, CDR2 FQNEAQ (reference sequence). The V and J ends lost 6 bases and 6 bases, in that order; junction bases with no gene match: 6. The CDR3 is 15 amino acids. The CDR3: CASSIGTSGADTQYF. The DNA for the CDR3 is TGTGCCAGCAGTATTGGGACTAGCGGGGCTGATACGCAGTATTTT.

CDR3 in amino acids: CASSPRGREEKLFF. In DNA, the CDR3 is TGCGCCAGCAGCCCCAGGGGCAGGGAAGAAAAACTGTTTTTT. This chain links TRBV5-1 with TRBJ1-4; D possibly corresponds to TRBD1 (6 bases). CDR1 and CDR2 from the germline V gene are SGHRS and YFSETQ. V lost 4 bases, J lost 8 bases, and 15 bases lay in between. CDR3 length: 14 amino acids.

This clonotype came up a few times. This chain uses TRBV6-6 with TRBJ1-4; TRBD1 matches 8 bases. CDR1 is MNHNY, CDR2 SVGAGI, per germline (reference sequence). Germline trimming cut 5 bases from V and 8 bases from J; bases unmatched to any gene: 10. This CDR3 region has 15 residues. The CDR3 loop is CASSARQGLKEKLFF. DNA for the CDR3: TGTGCCAGCAGTGCCCGACAGGGGCTAAAAGAAAAACTGTTTTTT.

The rearrangement links TRBV7-9 to TRBJ1-6, with 7 bases identical to TRBD1. With 4 bases clipped from V and 8 bases from J, the junction kept 8 bases outside the gene matches. Per germline, CDR1 SEHNR and CDR2 FQNEAQ (reference sequence). This CDR3 has 15 residues. The CDR3 region has the DNA TGTGCCAGCAGCTCCGGGACAGATTCGCATTCACCCCTCCACTTT. Protein sequence: CASSSGTDSHSPLHF. Complete variable domain (other parts from reference TRBV7-9 and TRBJ1-6): DTGVSQNPRHKITKRGQNVTFRCDPISEHNRLYWYRQTLGQGPEFLTYFQNEAQLEKSRLLSDRFSAERPKGSFSTLEIQRTEQGDSAMYLCASSSGTDSHSPLHFGNGTRLTVT.

This chain connects TRBV27 to TRBJ2-3; D gene uncertain. V was clipped by 6 bases and J by 1 base, with 17 bases between them. CDR1 is MNHEY, CDR2 SMNVEV, per germline (reference sequence). The CDR3 is 16 residues long. The CDR3 nucleotides are TGTGCCAGCAGCCCAGCCTCTTTGCTGCGCACAGATACGCAGTATTTT. Protein sequence: CASSPASLLRTDTQYF.

This chain connects TRBV18 to TRBJ2-5; D ambiguous. With 0 bases removed from V and 5 bases from J, the gap between germline ends came to 13 bases. Germline CDR1 is KGHSH and CDR2 is LQKENI. The CDR3 is 15 amino acids. The CDR3 nucleotides read TGTGCCAGCTCACCACCCAACCATCCTGAGGAGACCCAGTACTTC. Its protein product is CASSPPNHPEETQYF.

The V gene is TRBV20-1, the J gene TRBJ2-5; the D gene is possibly TRBD2 (6 bases). V lost 1 base and J lost 4, with 16 bases in between. The CDR3 covers 15 residues. CDR1 and CDR2 from the germline V gene are DFQATT and SNEGSKA (reference sequence). The DNA for the CDR3 is TGCAGTGCTAGAGTGGGAGGCCAGGGTTCAGAGACCCAGTACTTC. The encoded protein is CSARVGGQGSETQYF.

This clonotype appeared once. The rearrangement uses TRBV2 and TRBJ1-4; 9 bases fit TRBD1. CDR3 length: 16 amino acids. Germline V gene data show CDR1 as SNHLY and CDR2 as FYNNEI. Trimming at V came to 6 bases and at J to 8 bases, leaving 13 bases not matched to a gene. The CDR3 reads CASSRNTGGRREKLFF. In DNA form, the CDR3 reads TGTGCCAGCAGCCGGAATACAGGGGGCAGGAGGGAAAAACTGTTTTTT. Supplemented by reference TRBV2 and TRBJ1-4, the full variable domain reads EPEVTQTPSHQVTQMGQEVILRCVPISNHLYFYWYRQILGQKVEFLVSFYNNEISEKSEIFDDQFSVERPDGSNFTLKIRSTKLEDSAMYFCASSRNTGGRREKLFFGSGTQLSVL.

J is TRBJ1-2 and V is TRBV27, with D uncertain. Trimming removed 3 bases from V and 2 bases from J, with 10 bases in between. Looked up from germline, CDR1 is MNHEY and CDR2 is SMNVEV (reference sequence). This CDR3 contains 14 residues. The CDR3 nucleotides are TGTGCCAGCAGTTTTTCCGGAGACAACTATGGCTACACCTTC. Translation: CASSFSGDNYGYTF.

The chain recombines TRBV6-1 with TRBJ2-5; 8 bases agree with TRBD1. The CDR3 spans 14 residues. Per germline, CDR1 MNHNS and CDR2 SASEGT. Trimming cost V 4 bases and J 2 bases; bases outside gene matches: 3. The CDR3 is CASSVDRAQETQYF. DNA of the CDR3: TGTGCCAGCAGTGTGGACAGGGCGCAAGAGACCCAGTACTTC.

In this sample, this clonotype turned up a few times. The V gene is TRBV6-2 or TRBV6-3, the J gene TRBJ2-1; 9 bases agree with TRBD2. Germline assignment: CDR1 MNHEY and CDR2 SVGEGT. This CDR3 region has 15 residues. V gave up 2 bases and J gave up 4 bases; unmatched junction bases: 3. CDR3 sequence (DNA): TGTGCCAGCAGTTACGGCGGGGGGGCTTACAATGAGCAGTTCTTC. This sequence encodes CASSYGGGAYNEQFF.

The chain joins TRBV27 to TRBJ1-1, with TRBD1 matching 8 bases. There are 16 residues in the CDR3. Germline CDR1 reads MNHEY; CDR2 reads SMNVEV (reference sequence). V shed 0 bases and J 8 bases; nucleotides not matched to a gene: 11. The CDR3 coding sequence is TGTGCCAGCAGTTTATCTTGGCGGTGGACAGGGAACGAAGCTTTCTTT. Amino acid sequence: CASSLSWRWTGNEAFF.

This clonotype was found a few times. V and J are TRBV9 and TRBJ1-2; a weak D match, TRBD1 (5 bases). V was cut by 3 bases and J by 7 bases, with 13 bases left in between. Germline V gene sequence: CDR1 SGDLS, CDR2 YYNGEE. The CDR3 spans 13 residues. The CDR3 bases are TGTGCCAGCAGCGGAACCGGGACTGCTGGCTACACCTTC. Protein sequence: CASSGTGTAGYTF.

In regard to this clonotype: A read error may explain this, as a much larger clone is one base away. The chain employs TRBV4-3 and TRBJ1-2, with 8 bases that match TRBD1. The CDR3 sequence is 13 residues long. V dropped 4 bases and J dropped 7; count of bases not matched to a gene: 5. Germline CDR1 reads LGHNA; CDR2 reads YSLEER. The CDR3 loop reads CASSPEDRAGYTF. CDR3 DNA sequence: TGCGCCAGCAGCCCAGAGGACAGGGCTGGCTACACCTTC.